Sequencing of this TCR beta chain was carried out in a study of blood T cells in healthy people across ages. On the study more broadly: Template switching picked up about one barcoded beta molecule for each two T cells.

With a J-beta primer mix and a sample-barcoded 5' primer, a second PCR ran about 7 to 11 cycles. Carrying 12 random nucleotides, a template-switch adaptor labeled each individual cDNA molecule. MiXCR was run by TCRdb on the 5' RACE reads, yielding one entry per CDR3 protein. The repertoire consists of approximately 350,000 distinct CDR3 sequences, with about half occurring once and the leading ten covering around 50%. The germline gives CDR1 MDHEN, CDR2 SYDVKM. The CDR3 has 19 amino acids. The junction had 13 bases not matched to a gene; V was cut back by 4 bases and J by 1 base. The sample comprised blood. This sequence originates from a man aged 60 to 69 in good health. V usage is TRBV28 and J usage is TRBJ2-4; 10 nucleotides align to TRBD2. CDR3 amino acids: CASSYLGTSVKGAKNIQYF. The CDR3 DNA reads as TGTGCCAGCAGTTATTTAGGGACTAGCGTGAAAGGGGCCAAAAACATTCAGTACTTC.